Following are 5 T cell receptor beta chains from one sample sequenced in a study of long-term antiretroviral therapy in people with HIV. With survey level as its setting, the immunoSEQ assay was v3.0. Sequencing used immunoSEQ multiplex PCR; TCRdb keeps in-frame clones, though not all of them. This table holds more than 25,000 clones, approximately 90% found once. Source: unsorted PBMCs, taken 1.8 years after starting antiretroviral therapy. The receptors stem from a woman aged 18-29 years with HIV.

The rearrangement links TRBV10-2 to TRBJ1-1; D uncertain. V lost 2 bases to trimming and J lost 7 bases, with 5 bases between them. Per germline, CDR1 WSHSY and CDR2 SAAADI. There are 11 residues in the CDR3. CDR3 nucleotide sequence: TGCGCCAGCAGTGAGACAGATGAAGCTTTCTTT. Amino acids: CASSETDEAFF.

The rearrangement uses TRBV28 and TRBJ1-2, with 9 bases lining up with TRBD1. CDR1 is MDHEN, CDR2 SYDVKM, per germline. V lost 3 bases and J lost 4; bases outside the gene matches: 6. The CDR3 runs 15 residues. The CDR3 DNA sequence: TGTGCCAGCAGTTTCCCGACAGGGGGGATCTATGGCTACACCTTC. Translating it yields CASSFPTGGIYGYTF.

The chain employs TRBV28 and TRBJ2-7; D is ambiguous. Trimming shortened V by 8 bases and J by 2 bases, and 10 bases separated the two germline ends. CDR1 is MDHEN, CDR2 SYDVKM, per germline. CDR3 length: 12 amino acids. The CDR3 reads CASGLYPYEQYF. The DNA for the CDR3 is TGTGCCAGCGGCCTGTATCCCTACGAGCAGTACTTC.

The chain carries TRBV10-1 and TRBJ2-5; D may be TRBD1 (5 bases). The V gene's germline CDR1 is WNHNN and CDR2 SYGVQD (reference sequence). V was pared by 5 bases and J by 2 bases, with 12 bases between. The CDR3 runs 14 residues. The CDR3 bases are TGCGCCAGCAGTTCGACAGCATCTCAAGAGACCCAGTACTTC. Encoded protein: CASSSTASQETQYF.

This clone was seen just once. The chain joins TRBV6-1 to TRBJ1-5; no firm D call. The CDR3 runs 15 residues. The germline V gene has CDR1 MNHNS and CDR2 SASEGT. V lost 6 bases, J lost 4 bases, and 16 bases lay in between. The CDR3, as DNA: TGTGCCAGCAGAAGCTCCAGGTCTTTAAATCAGCCCCAGCATTTT. Protein: CASRSSRSLNQPQHF.